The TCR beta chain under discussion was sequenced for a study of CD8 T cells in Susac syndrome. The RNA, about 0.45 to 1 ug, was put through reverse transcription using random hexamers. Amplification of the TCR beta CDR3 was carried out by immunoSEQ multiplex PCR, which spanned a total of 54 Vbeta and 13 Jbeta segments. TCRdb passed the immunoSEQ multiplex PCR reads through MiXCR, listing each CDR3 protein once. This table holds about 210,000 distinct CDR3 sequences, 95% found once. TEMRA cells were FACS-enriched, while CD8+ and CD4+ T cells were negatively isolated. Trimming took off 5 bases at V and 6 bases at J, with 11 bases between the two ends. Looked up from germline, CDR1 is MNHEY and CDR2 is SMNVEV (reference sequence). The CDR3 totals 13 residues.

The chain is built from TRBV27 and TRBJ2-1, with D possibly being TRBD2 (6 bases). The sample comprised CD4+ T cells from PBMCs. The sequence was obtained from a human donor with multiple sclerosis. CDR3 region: CASSPRETNEQFF. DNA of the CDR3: TGTGCCAGCAGTCCCCGGGAGACCAATGAGCAGTTCTTC.